This TCR beta chain derives from a study of T cell repertoires in cytomegalovirus infection. As for the study in general: Public TCR beta signatures provided an indication of both CMV infection and a matching HLA type.

Study-level findings and limits: HLA-C-restricted TCR beta clonotypes specific for CMV led the ex vivo response. Using cumulative public TCR beta family frequency, the authors identified those who carried CMV together with the relevant HLA.

From the reads, TCRdb called clonotypes with MiXCR, one entry per CDR3 protein. In the table there are a few hundred thousand distinct CDR3 sequences, 26% of which are singletons. This clonotype has more than one count but fewer than ten. The antigen is undetermined. Germline values: CDR1 MDHEN, CDR2 SYDVKM. The V gene end was trimmed by 7 bases and the J gene end by 3 bases; junction bases not matched to a gene: 7. This CDR3 comprises 14 residues. The specimen sequenced was PBMCs. This TCR derives from a human donor in good health (CMV status not recorded). Some clones in this sample may be carry-over from other donors' samples. The chain joins TRBV28 to TRBJ2-3; TRBD2 matches at 7 bases. CDR3 protein: CASKGPGGTDTQYF. CDR3 nucleotides: TGTGCCAGCAAGGGACCCGGGGGGACAGATACGCAGTATTTT.